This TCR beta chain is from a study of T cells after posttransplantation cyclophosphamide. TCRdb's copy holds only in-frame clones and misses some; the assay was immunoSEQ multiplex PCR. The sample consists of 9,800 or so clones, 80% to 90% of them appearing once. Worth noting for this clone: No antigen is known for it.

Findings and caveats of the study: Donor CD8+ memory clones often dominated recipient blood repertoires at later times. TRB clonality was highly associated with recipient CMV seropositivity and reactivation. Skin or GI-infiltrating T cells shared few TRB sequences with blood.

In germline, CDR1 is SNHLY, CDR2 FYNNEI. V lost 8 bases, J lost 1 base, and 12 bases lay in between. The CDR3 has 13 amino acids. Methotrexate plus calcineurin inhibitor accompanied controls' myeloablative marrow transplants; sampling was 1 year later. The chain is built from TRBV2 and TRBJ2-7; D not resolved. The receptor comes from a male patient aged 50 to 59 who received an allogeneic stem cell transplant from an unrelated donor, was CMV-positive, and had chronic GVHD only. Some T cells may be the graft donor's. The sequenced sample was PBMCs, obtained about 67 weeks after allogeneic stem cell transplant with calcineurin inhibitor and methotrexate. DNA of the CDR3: TGTGCCAGCGTGGTGCAGGATTCCTACGAGCAGTACTTC. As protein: CASVVQDSYEQYF. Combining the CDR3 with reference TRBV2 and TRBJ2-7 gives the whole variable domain EPEVTQTPSHQVTQMGQEVILRCVPISNHLYFYWYRQILGQKVEFLVSFYNNEISEKSEIFDDQFSVERPDGSNFTLKIRSTKLEDSAMYFCASVVQDSYEQYFGPGTRLTVT.